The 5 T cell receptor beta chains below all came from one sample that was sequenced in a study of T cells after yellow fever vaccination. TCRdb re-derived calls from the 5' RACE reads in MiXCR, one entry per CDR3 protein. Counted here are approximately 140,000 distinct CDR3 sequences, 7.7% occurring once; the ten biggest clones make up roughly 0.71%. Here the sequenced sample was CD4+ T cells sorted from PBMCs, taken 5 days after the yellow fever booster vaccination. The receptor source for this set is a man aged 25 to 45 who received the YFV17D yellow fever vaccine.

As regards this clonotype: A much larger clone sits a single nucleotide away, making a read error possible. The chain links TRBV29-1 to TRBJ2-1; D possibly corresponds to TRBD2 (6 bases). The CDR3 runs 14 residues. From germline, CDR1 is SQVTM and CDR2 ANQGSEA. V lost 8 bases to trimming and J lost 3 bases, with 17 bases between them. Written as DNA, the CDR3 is TGCAGCTCAGATAGCGCGGGGTTCTACAATGAGCAGTTCTTC. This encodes CSSDSAGFYNEQFF.

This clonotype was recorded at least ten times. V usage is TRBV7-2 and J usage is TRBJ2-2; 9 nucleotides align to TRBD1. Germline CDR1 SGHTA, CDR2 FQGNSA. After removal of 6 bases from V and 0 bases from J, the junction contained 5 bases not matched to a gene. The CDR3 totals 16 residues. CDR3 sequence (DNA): TGTGCCAGCAGACAACAGGGGGCCGCGAACACCGGGGAGCTGTTTTTT. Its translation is CASRQQGAANTGELFF.

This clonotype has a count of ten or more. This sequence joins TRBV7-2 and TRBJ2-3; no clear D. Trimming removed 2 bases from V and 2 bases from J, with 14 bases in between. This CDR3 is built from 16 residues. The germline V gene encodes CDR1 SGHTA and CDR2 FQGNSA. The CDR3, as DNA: TGTGCCAGCAGCTTAAATGAGATTGCGGTCACAGATACGCAGTATTTT. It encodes CASSLNEIAVTDTQYF.

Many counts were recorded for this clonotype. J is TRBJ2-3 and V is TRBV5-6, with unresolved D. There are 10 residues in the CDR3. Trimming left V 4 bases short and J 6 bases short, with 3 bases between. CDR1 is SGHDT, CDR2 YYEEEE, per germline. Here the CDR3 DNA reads TGTGCCAGCAGCGGGGATACGCAGTATTTT. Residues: CASSGDTQYF.

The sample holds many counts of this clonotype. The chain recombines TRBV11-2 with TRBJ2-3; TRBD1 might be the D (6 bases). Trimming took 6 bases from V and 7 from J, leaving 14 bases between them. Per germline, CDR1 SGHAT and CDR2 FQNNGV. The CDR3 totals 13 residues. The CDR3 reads CASSQQGSNTQYF. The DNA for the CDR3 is TGTGCCAGCAGTCAACAGGGATCCAATACGCAGTATTTT.